Included here is one TCR beta chain sequence, with context. The antigen is not known. Trimming took off 0 bases at V and 6 bases at J, with 11 bases between the two ends. This CDR3 contains 14 residues. Germline CDR1 is LNHNV and CDR2 is YYDKDF (reference sequence). These data originate in a study of cytomegalovirus exposure and HLA in healthy donors. Primers: 60 Vbeta forward and 13 Jbeta reverse. Repertoires were generated with immunoSEQ multiplex PCR, while TCRdb's copy carries only in-frame clones and drops some. The table has about 160,000 clones, just under 80% seen once. The study, taken as a whole, reports: Most CMV-associated TCR beta chains appeared HLA-restricted in a later analysis. TCR beta chain V- and J-gene trimming was linked, in a later analysis, to a missense variant in DCLRE1C. Per a prior analysis, the majority of TCR beta V segments were productive roughly 87% or roughly 30% of the time. A later analysis appeared to link common viral pathogens to several of the most significant clusters.

The TCR sequence derives from a woman between 35 and 50 years old in good health and CMV-seropositive. Sequenced input: PBMCs. The chain recombines TRBV15 with TRBJ1-2; the D is unclear. This CDR3 is CATSRDRDTHGYTF. The DNA of the CDR3 is TGTGCCACCAGCAGAGATCGAGACACCCATGGCTACACCTTC.